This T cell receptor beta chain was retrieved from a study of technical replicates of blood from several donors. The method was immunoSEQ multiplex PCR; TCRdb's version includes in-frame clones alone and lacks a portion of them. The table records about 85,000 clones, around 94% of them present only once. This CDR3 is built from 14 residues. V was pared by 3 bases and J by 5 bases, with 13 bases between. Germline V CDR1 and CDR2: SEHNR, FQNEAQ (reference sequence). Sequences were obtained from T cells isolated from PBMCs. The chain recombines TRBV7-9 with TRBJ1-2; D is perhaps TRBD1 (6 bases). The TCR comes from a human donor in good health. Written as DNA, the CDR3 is TGTGCCAGCAGCTTTCCAGGGGCCATTTATGGCTACACCTTC. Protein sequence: CASSFPGAIYGYTF.